The T cell receptor (beta chain) under discussion was sequenced for a study of blood T cell repertoires in COVID-19 (dated by TCRdb to the early 2020s). Turning to the overall study: Samples covering the acute and convalescent phases of COVID-19 were provided by collaborators in the United States, Italy and Spain. The material from the prospective study consisted of cDNA or gDNA derived from T cells, B-cell-depleted T cells, or PBMCs. The dataset comprised deeply sampled blood TCRbeta repertoires from subjects exposed to, actively infected with, or recovered from COVID-19. A freely available public database, intended as a resource for researchers studying the immune response to SARS-CoV-2, is where the repertoires were released. Samples came from the ongoing ImmuneRACE study (first 160 participants) plus 1,254 subjects from 6 global collaborators. Nearly every sample came with metadata listing a de-identified subject ID, COVID-19 status, age in years and sex. Where available, HLA class I and class II types were taken from metadata supplied by the sample provider and were not determined by assay-based typing.

Results the study describes overall, beyond this receptor: The amount of clinical and demographic metadata varied by source and participant and was provided uncurated.

TCRbeta CDR3 regions were amplified from genomic DNA using the immunoSEQ Assay, a bias-controlled multiplex PCR. Turning to the authors' computational methods: Nucleated cell counts per sample were estimated from amplification of reference gene primers within the assay. Sequence reads were collapsed and filtered to measure the absolute abundance of every unique TCRbeta CDR3 rearrangement. For each sample, productive Simpson clonality was calculated as the square root of Simpson's diversity index over productive rearrangements. TCRdb obtained this table from immuneACCESS and retained in-frame rearrangements with V and J assigned. These tables miss some clones; where compared with another copy, unresolved V genes account for less than half of the shortfall, and the remainder is unexplained. That table supplies the V and J calls and clone size; D and trimming were determined from the DNA. This sample comprises tens of thousands of clones, around 92% of them detected only once. The leading ten clones occupy about 8.1% of the sample.

Whole blood was collected in K2EDTA tubes by collaborating institutions according to the institutions' own protocols. For TCRbeta analysis, collaborator samples were shipped as frozen whole blood, as isolated PBMCs, or as DNA extracted from either sample type. Inclusive of the bounding cysteine and phenylalanine, the CDR3 is 16 residues long. Of all the DNA, just the CDR3 is kept, 48 bases in frame from base 1. V is cut by 1 base and J by 8 bases, and the space between the germline ends is 20 bases. The germline V gene (reference sequence) supplies CDR1 LNHDA and CDR2 SQIVND. With respect to this clone: Its antigen is still unknown. Qualities for individual bases were not recorded, and no much larger clone is one base off.

This TCR derives from a human donor in a cohort sampled during active COVID-19. This sequence uses TRBV19 and TRBJ1-2, and perhaps TRBD1 as D gene, on 5 matching bases. What was sequenced was peripheral blood. The nucleotide sequence reads TGTGCCAGTAGTATAGGGACACGCCTTGGGATATTGGGCTACACCTTC. Its protein reads: CASSIGTRLGILGYTF.